This TCR beta chain was sequenced during a study of neurological immune-mediated disorders (dated by TCRdb to between 2017 and 2020). Some background on the complete study: Among the 34 multiple sclerosis patients, around 30 had relapsing-remitting MS and 3 had secondary progressive MS. Using UMI-based sequencing, the study compared peripheral blood TCR-beta repertoires from patients with HTLV-I-associated myelopathy (HAM/TSP), patients with multiple sclerosis, and healthy controls. The cohort was made up of approximately 69 subjects, consisting of about 14 HAM/TSP patients, 35 or so multiple sclerosis patients and around 20 healthy controls. The 95 to 110 TCR-beta libraries covered PBMC samples along with longitudinal samples, technical triplicates, and paired sorted CD4+ and CD8+ T-cell subsets.

The investigation overall reported the following: TCR clonal expansion was highest in HAM/TSP patients and lowest in MS patients, with MS patients falling below even healthy controls. Expanded clones from different subjects shared no identical CDR3 amino acid sequences, which suggests that TCR-beta repertoires were private in all groups. In phylogenetic analysis, the repertoires of 18 of 34 MS patients grouped into a cluster of related CDR3 sequences, which suggests a possible signature at the repertoire level. The MS cluster was not associated with any clinical or MRI features, and the authors stated that larger cohorts are needed.

Sorted-subset TCR libraries were prepared from around 1 million sorted CD4+ or CD8+ T cells. The multiple sclerosis patients were enrolled in a US clinical protocol that evaluated disease progression with magnetic resonance imaging. PBMCs were separated from peripheral blood using Ficoll-Hypaque density gradient centrifugation and then cryopreserved in liquid nitrogen. The study also sequenced paired sorted CD4+ and CD8+ subsets from healthy controls, HAM/TSP patients and MS patients. Reading from cysteine to phenylalanine, the CDR3 counts 16 amino acids. Only CDR3 DNA is held: 48 bases, read in frame from base 1. V drops 1 base and J drops 4 bases, leaving 17 bases in between. Based on the germline V gene (reference sequence), the CDR1 and CDR2 sequences are DFQATT and SNEGSKA. cDNA synthesis used template-switch 5'RACE with a primer carrying a 10-nucleotide random unique molecular identifier tagging each TCR transcript. Every sequencing run covered 15-18 subjects and yielded more than 160 million TCR-beta sequences. The RNeasy kit was used to extract total RNA. TCR-beta VDJ regions were amplified with primers for the TCR constant region and the 5'RACE anchor, using the KAPA Real-time Library Amplification kit. A first PCR added sample indexes and Illumina adaptors, after which a second PCR increased the library yield. After Ampure bead purification, the roughly 650 bp TCR product was size-selected on a 2% E-gel SizeSelection system. Before pooling, library quality was assessed on a Bioanalyzer, concentration was determined with Qubit, and library quantification was performed with the Kapa Library Quantification kit. Paired-end 2 x 150 bp sequencing of the libraries was performed on an Illumina HiSeq 2500. To increase sequence diversity, roughly 24-31% phiX was spiked into each library pool. The original pipeline was this. The quality-filtered reads were processed with the UMI-based MiGEC pipeline, whose error correction step removed more than 75% of the raw TCR sequences. VDJ genes were aligned to IMGT germline references, and clonotypes were defined by unique CDR3 amino acid sequence plus V-J genes. Clonal expansion, Shannon diversity and CDR3 relatedness were evaluated with VDJtools (CalcPairwiseDistances, ClusterSamples), while phylogenetic trees were built in CLCbio workbench. A clone was classed as expanded if it had 8 or more unique UMIs, a cutoff based on coefficient-of-variation modelling across technical triplicates. TCRdb reworked the public reads: Q25 trimming with fastp, MiXCR clone assembly, productive beta chains retained. Every CDR3 protein is listed once, alongside the most common genes and DNA of its rows. The V and J calls come from TCRdb's annotation, not from the publication. The sample includes 50,000 to 60,000 distinct CDR3 sequences, with more than 3% observed a single time. The top ten clonotypes cover roughly 2% of the sample.

The sample holds many counts of this clonotype. Its recognized antigen is unknown. Base qualities are not recorded, but no much larger clone differs from it by a single base. The TCR sequence derives from a woman aged 40 to 55 with multiple sclerosis. The chain is encoded by TRBV20-1 joined to TRBJ2-1, and perhaps TRBD2 as D gene, on 6 matching bases. Sequenced sample: CD4+ T cells from blood. CDR3 sequence: CSARGGSGESYNEQFF. The DNA sequence reads TGCAGTGCTAGAGGTGGTAGCGGAGAATCTTACAATGAGCAGTTCTTC.